A single sample is the source of the 18 T cell receptor beta chains below, sequenced in a study of T cell responses to AZD1222 COVID-19 vaccine. Libraries were prepared by immunoSEQ multiplex PCR; TCRdb keeps only in-frame clonotypes and omits some of them. The table includes 170,000 or so clones, approximately 92% detected once. The sequencing here drew on peripheral blood, taken 28 days after the second dose of the MenACWY control vaccine. The source of these receptors is an adult who received the MenACWY meningococcal vaccine as a control.

The chain links TRBV9 to TRBJ2-1; TRBD2 matches 8 bases. This CDR3 is 15 amino acids long. J gave up 4 bases and V 0 bases, and 3 bases lay outside the gene matches. Germline CDR1 and CDR2: SGDLS and YYNGEE. The CDR3: CASSVDSGGYNEQFF. The DNA for the CDR3 is TGTGCCAGCAGCGTAGACAGCGGGGGATACAATGAGCAGTTCTTC. The entire variable domain, with the rest obtained from reference TRBV9 and TRBJ2-1, is as follows: DSGVTQTPKHLITATGQRVTLRCSPRSGDLSVYWYQQSLDQGLQFLIQYYNGEERAKGNILERFSAQQFPDLHSELNLSSLELGDSALYFCASSVDSGGYNEQFFGPGTRLTVL.

This rearrangement joins TRBV30 to TRBJ1-2; 7 bases agree with TRBD1. The CDR3 spans 13 residues. After removal of 4 bases from V and 5 bases from J, the junction contained 7 bases not matched to a gene. From germline, CDR1 is GTSNPN and CDR2 SVGIG (reference sequence). The CDR3 region is CAWKQGRRYGYTF. The DNA for the CDR3 is TGTGCCTGGAAACAGGGGAGGAGGTATGGCTACACCTTC.

The chain is built from TRBV5-6 and TRBJ2-7; 8 nucleotides agree with TRBD1. CDR3 length: 15 residues. The ends lost 3 bases at V and 6 bases at J; junction bases unmatched: 11. Germline V CDR1 and CDR2: SGHDT, YYEEEE. CDR3 residues: CASSSRHRGWSEQYF. The CDR3 DNA sequence: TGTGCCAGCAGCTCAAGGCACAGGGGGTGGAGCGAGCAGTACTTC.

The rearrangement links TRBV18 to TRBJ1-1; tentatively, D is TRBD1 (6 bases). CDR1 and CDR2 from the germline V gene are KGHSH and LQKENI. V gave up 3 bases and J gave up 5 bases, with 16 bases separating them. CDR3 length: 15 amino acids. The CDR3 nucleotides are TGTGCCAGCTCACCGGCCGGGGGGCTGGGGACTGAAGCTTTCTTT. Amino acid sequence: CASSPAGGLGTEAFF.

The V and J genes are TRBV9 and TRBJ1-2; weak D call: TRBD1 (5 bases). Germline CDR1 reads SGDLS; CDR2 reads YYNGEE. V dropped 0 bases and J dropped 1 base, with 7 bases sitting between them. The CDR3 length is 14 residues. The CDR3 DNA follows: TGTGCCAGCAGCGTAGGGACAATTAACTATGGCTACACCTTC. Translation gives CASSVGTINYGYTF.

This chain uses TRBV7-8 with TRBJ1-5, with D perhaps matching TRBD1 (5 bases). V lost 0 bases to trimming and J lost 0 bases, with 9 bases between them. This CDR3 has 16 residues. CDR1 SGHVS and CDR2 FQNEAQ come from the germline V gene. The CDR3: CASSLAGVYSNQPQHF. CDR3 nucleotide sequence: TGTGCCAGCAGCTTAGCAGGGGTCTATAGCAATCAGCCCCAGCATTTT.

The rearrangement uses TRBV9 and TRBJ1-6, with a weak D call TRBD1 (6 bases). V was pared by 5 bases and J by 4 bases, with 13 bases between. Germline V lookup: CDR1 SGDLS, CDR2 YYNGEE. The CDR3 covers 15 residues. CDR3 bases: TGTGCCAGCAGTGGGACCGGGACATATAATTCACCCCTCCACTTT. Its protein product is CASSGTGTYNSPLHF.

The chain combines TRBV5-5 with TRBJ2-7; 7 positions match TRBD2. The V gene's germline CDR1 is SGHKS and CDR2 YYEKEE (reference sequence). This CDR3 spans 14 amino acids. The junction had 14 bases not matched to a gene; V was cut back by 3 bases and J by 11 bases. The CDR3 protein is CASSSLGSAAGEYF. The DNA for the CDR3 is TGTGCCAGCAGCTCATTGGGCTCGGCTGCGGGGGAGTACTTC.

The CDR3 DNA is TGTGCCAGTAGTATAGGGTCCCCCTACGAGCAGTACTTC. It translates to CASSIGSPYEQYF. The rearrangement uses TRBV19 and TRBJ2-7; D is unresolved. Looked up from germline, CDR1 is LNHDA and CDR2 is SQIVND (reference sequence). V was trimmed by 1 base and J by 2 bases, leaving 6 bases between them. This CDR3 has 13 residues.

This chain uses TRBV19 with TRBJ2-3; 7 bases are a match to TRBD2. The V and J ends lost 4 bases and 6 bases, in that order; junction bases with no gene match: 4. CDR3 length: 13 amino acids. Germline assignment: CDR1 LNHDA and CDR2 SQIVND (reference sequence). Here the CDR3 DNA reads TGTGCCAGTAGTACCGGGCGGGGGGATACGCAGTATTTT. This codes for CASSTGRGDTQYF.

This clone has just one count. The chain links TRBV6-5 to TRBJ2-1; D gene ambiguous. The ends were cut back, 7 bases at V and 2 bases at J, with 12 bases in the middle. Germline values: CDR1 MNHEY, CDR2 SVGAGI. The CDR3 runs 14 residues. The CDR3 DNA is TGTGCCAGCATCGATTCGCCCACCTACAATGAGCAGTTCTTC. Residues: CASIDSPTYNEQFF.

This chain connects TRBV14 to TRBJ1-1; no firm D call. V lost 0 bases, J lost 0 bases, and 5 bases lay in between. There are 14 residues in the CDR3. Germline CDR1 SGHDN, CDR2 FVKESK. The CDR3 DNA follows: TGTGCCAGCAGCCAAGATCTGTTGAACACTGAAGCTTTCTTT. Residues: CASSQDLLNTEAFF.

This clone is a singleton in its sample. This chain links TRBV19 with TRBJ2-1; 9 nucleotides align to TRBD1. The germline CDR1 and CDR2 sequences are LNHDA and SQIVND (reference sequence). Trimming removed 2 bases from V and 8 bases from J; junction bases left unmatched: 4. The CDR3 loop spans 14 amino acids. The CDR3 nucleotides are TGTGCCAGTAGTATATGGGACAGGGACGATGAGCAGTTCTTC. It translates to CASSIWDRDDEQFF. The variable domain in full, completed from reference TRBV19 and TRBJ2-1, reads DGGITQSPKYLFRKEGQNVTLSCEQNLNHDAMYWYRQDPGQGLRLIYYSQIVNDFQKGDIAEGYSVSREKKESFPLTVTSAQKNPTAFYLCASSIWDRDDEQFFGPGTRLTVL.

The chain combines TRBV11-3 with TRBJ2-1, with D perhaps matching TRBD1 (5 bases). Looked up from germline, CDR1 is SGHNT and CDR2 is YENEEA. CDR3 length: 15 residues. The ends were cut back, 1 base at V and 6 bases at J, with 13 bases in the middle. CDR3 sequence (DNA): TGTGCCAGCAGCTTAGGGGGCCCGGGTCCCAATGAGCAGTTCTTC. Its protein product is CASSLGGPGPNEQFF. The full variable domain, rest sourced from reference TRBV11-3 and TRBJ2-1, is EAGVVQSPRYKIIEKKQPVAFWCNPISGHNTLYWYLQNLGQGPELLIRYENEEAVDDSQLPKDRFSAERLKGVDSTLKIQPAELGDSAVYLCASSLGGPGPNEQFFGPGTRLTVL.

The rearrangement joins TRBV6-4 to TRBJ2-7; D may be TRBD1 (6 bases). V was trimmed by 3 bases and J by 3 bases, leaving 15 bases between them. Germline V gene sequence: CDR1 MRHNA, CDR2 SNTAGT. This CDR3 is built from 15 residues. CDR3 coding DNA: TGTGCCAGCAGTGAACGTACTGGGGGCCTCTACGAGCAGTACTTC. It codes for CASSERTGGLYEQYF.

The chain has TRBV10-1 and TRBJ2-7; D ambiguous. This CDR3 comprises 14 residues. The V end was cut by 3 bases, the J end by 3 bases, with 12 bases between. Per germline, CDR1 WNHNN and CDR2 SYGVQD (reference sequence). In DNA, the CDR3 is TGCGCCAGCAGTGAATACGAGCTGGGCTACGAGCAGTACTTC. This codes for CASSEYELGYEQYF.

This sequence joins TRBV25-1 and TRBJ1-2; 8 bases fit TRBD1. V dropped 1 base and J dropped 6; count of bases not matched to a gene: 7. CDR3 length: 15 residues. Germline CDR1 and CDR2: MGHDK and SYGVNS. The DNA for the CDR3 is TGTGCCAGCAGTGAATCGTCCCGGGACAGGAATGGCTACACCTTC. This sequence encodes CASSESSRDRNGYTF.

The chain couples TRBV30 to TRBJ1-5; a possible D gene is TRBD1 (6 bases). Germline V CDR1 and CDR2: GTSNPN, SVGIG (reference sequence). V was shortened by 1 base and J by 3 bases, with 7 bases between the two germline ends. This CDR3 contains 13 residues. The CDR3 DNA is TGTGCCTGGAGTGCAGGGGCCAATCAGCCCCAGCATTTT. Protein sequence: CAWSAGANQPQHF.